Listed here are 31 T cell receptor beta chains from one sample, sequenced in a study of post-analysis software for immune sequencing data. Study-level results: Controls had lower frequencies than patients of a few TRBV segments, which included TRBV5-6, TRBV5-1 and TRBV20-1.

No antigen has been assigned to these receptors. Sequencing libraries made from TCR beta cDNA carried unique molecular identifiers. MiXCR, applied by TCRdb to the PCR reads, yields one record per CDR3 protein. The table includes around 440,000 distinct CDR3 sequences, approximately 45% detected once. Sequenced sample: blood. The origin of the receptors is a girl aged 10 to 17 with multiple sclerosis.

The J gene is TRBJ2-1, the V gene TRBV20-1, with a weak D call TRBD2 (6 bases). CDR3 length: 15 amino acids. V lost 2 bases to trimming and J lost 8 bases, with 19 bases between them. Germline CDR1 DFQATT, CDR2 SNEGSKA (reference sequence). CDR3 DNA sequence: TGCAGTGCTAGATCCTACCGGGAGTCTAGCGATGAGCAGTTCTTC. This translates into CSARSYRESSDEQFF.

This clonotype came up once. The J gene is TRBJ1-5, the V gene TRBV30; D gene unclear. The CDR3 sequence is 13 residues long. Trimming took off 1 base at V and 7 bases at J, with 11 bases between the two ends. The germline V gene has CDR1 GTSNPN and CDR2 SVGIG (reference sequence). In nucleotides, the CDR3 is TGTGCCTGGAGTGGCCGGCGGTGGCAGCCCCAGCATTTT. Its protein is CAWSGRRWQPQHF.

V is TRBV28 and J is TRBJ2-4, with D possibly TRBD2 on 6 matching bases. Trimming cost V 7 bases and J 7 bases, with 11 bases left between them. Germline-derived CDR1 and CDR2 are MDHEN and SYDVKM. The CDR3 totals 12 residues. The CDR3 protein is CASTGELNIQYF. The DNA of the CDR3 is TGTGCCAGCACGGGAGAGCTCAACATTCAGTACTTC.

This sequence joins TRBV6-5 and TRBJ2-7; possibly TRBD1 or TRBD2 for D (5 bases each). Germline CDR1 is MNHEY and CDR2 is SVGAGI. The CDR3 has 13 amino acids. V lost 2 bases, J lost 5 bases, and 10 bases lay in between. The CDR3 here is CASSYAGTHEQYF. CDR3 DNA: TGTGCCAGCAGTTACGCCGGGACCCACGAGCAGTACTTC.

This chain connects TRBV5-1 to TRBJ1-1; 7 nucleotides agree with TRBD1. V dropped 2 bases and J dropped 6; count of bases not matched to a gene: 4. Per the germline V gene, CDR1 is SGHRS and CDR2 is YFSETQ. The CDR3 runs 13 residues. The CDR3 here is CASSLIDRAEAFF. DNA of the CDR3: TGCGCCAGCAGCTTAATAGACAGGGCTGAAGCTTTCTTT.

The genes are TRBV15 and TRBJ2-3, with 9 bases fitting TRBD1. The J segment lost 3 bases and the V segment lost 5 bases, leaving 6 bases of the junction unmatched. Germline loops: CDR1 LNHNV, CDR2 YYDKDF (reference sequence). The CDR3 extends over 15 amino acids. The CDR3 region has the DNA TGTGCCACCAGCGTACGGGACAGGGCAACAGATACGCAGTATTTT. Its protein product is CATSVRDRATDTQYF.

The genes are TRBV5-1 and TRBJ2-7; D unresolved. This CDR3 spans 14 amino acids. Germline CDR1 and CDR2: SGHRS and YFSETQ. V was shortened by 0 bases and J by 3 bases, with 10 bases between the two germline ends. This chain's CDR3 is CASSLAQSYYEQYF. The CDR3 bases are TGCGCCAGCAGCTTGGCTCAATCTTACTACGAGCAGTACTTC.

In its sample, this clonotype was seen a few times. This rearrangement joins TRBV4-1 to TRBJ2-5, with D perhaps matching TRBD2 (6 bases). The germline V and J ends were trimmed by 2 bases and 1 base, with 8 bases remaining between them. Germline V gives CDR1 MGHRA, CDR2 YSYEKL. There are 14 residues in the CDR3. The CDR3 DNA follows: TGCGCCAGCAGCCAATATAGCGGCCAAGAGACCCAGTACTTC. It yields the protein CASSQYSGQETQYF.

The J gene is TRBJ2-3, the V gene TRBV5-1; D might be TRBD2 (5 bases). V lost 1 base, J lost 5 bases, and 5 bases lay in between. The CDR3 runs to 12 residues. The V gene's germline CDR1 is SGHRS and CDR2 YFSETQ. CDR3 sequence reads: CASSLTRDTQYF. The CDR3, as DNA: TGCGCCAGCAGCTTGACTAGAGATACGCAGTATTTT.

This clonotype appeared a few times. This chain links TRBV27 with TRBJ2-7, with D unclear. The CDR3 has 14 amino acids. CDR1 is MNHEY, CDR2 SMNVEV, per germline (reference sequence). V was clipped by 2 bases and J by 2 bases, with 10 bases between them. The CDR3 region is CASSLLGRPYEQYF. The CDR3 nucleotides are TGTGCCAGCAGTTTACTGGGAAGGCCCTACGAGCAGTACTTC.

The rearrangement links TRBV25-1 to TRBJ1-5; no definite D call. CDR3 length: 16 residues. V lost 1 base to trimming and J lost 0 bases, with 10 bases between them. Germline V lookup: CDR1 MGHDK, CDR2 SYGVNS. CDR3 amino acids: CASSECRTDSNQPQHF. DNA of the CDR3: TGTGCCAGCAGTGAATGTAGGACGGATAGCAATCAGCCCCAGCATTTT.

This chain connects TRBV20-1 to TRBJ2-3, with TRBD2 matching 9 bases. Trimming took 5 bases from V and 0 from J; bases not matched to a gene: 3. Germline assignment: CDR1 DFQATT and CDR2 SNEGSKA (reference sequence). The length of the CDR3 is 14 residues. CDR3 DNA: TGCAGTGCTCTAGCGGGATCGAGCACAGATACGCAGTATTTT. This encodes CSALAGSSTDTQYF.

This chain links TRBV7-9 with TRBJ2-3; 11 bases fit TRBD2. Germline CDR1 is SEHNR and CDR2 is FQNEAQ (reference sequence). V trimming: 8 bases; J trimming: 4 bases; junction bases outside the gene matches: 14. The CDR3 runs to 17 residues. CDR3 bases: TGTGCCAGCTTTTGGTTTTCGCTAGCGGGAGGACCAGATACGCAGTATTTT. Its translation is CASFWFSLAGGPDTQYF.

The CDR3 nucleotides are TGTGCCAGCAGCGGGACAGGGAGGGGCTACACCTTC. It codes for CASSGTGRGYTF. The chain is built from TRBV28 and TRBJ1-2; 9 positions agree with TRBD1. The CDR3 length is 12 residues. Trimming at V came to 6 bases and at J to 8 bases, leaving 4 bases not matched to a gene. The germline gives CDR1 MDHEN, CDR2 SYDVKM.

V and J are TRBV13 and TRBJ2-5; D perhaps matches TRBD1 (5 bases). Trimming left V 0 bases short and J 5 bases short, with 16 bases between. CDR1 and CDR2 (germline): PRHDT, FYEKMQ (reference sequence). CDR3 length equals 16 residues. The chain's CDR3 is CASSLGAGPKGETQYF. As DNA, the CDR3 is TGTGCCAGCAGCTTAGGAGCAGGGCCCAAGGGGGAGACCCAGTACTTC.

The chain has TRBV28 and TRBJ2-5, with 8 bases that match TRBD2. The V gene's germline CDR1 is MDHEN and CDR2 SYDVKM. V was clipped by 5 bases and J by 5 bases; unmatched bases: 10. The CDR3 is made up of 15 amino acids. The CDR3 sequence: CASSPWREAPETQYF. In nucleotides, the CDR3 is TGTGCCAGCAGTCCCTGGCGGGAGGCCCCCGAGACCCAGTACTTC.

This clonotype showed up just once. The CDR3 DNA reads TGTGCCAGCAGCTTGGACCTACCGGGCTACGAGCAGTACTTC. This sequence encodes CASSLDLPGYEQYF. The chain joins TRBV7-2 to TRBJ2-7; D remains unclear. The V gene lost 3 bases and the J gene lost 3 bases, with 12 bases spanning the gap. Germline V gene lookup returns CDR1 SGHTA and CDR2 FQGNSA. The length of the CDR3 is 14 residues.

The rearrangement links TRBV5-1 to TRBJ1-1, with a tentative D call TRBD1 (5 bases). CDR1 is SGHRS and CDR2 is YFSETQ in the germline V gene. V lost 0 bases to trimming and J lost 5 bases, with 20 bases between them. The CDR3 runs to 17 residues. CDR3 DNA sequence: TGCGCCAGCAGCTTGGATGCCGCAGGGAGGAAGAATACTGAAGCTTTCTTT. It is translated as CASSLDAAGRKNTEAFF. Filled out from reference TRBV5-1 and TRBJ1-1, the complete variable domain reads KAGVTQTPRYLIKTRGQQVTLSCSPISGHRSVSWYQQTPGQGLQFLFEYFSETQRNKGNFPGRFSGRQFSNSRSEMNVSTLELGDSALYLCASSLDAAGRKNTEAFFGQGTRLTVV.

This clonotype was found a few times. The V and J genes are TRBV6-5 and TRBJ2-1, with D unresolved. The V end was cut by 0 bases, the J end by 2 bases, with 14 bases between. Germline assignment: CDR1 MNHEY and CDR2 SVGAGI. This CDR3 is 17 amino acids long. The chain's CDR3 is CASSYSIVGGPYNEQFF. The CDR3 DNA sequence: TGTGCCAGCAGTTACTCAATAGTAGGCGGCCCCTACAATGAGCAGTTCTTC.

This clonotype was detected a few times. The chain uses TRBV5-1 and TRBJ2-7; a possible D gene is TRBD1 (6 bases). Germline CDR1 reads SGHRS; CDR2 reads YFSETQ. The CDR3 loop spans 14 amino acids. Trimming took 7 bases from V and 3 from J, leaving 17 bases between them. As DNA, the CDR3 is TGCGCCAGCCGAAAACAGGGAAACTACTACGAGCAGTACTTC. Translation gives CASRKQGNYYEQYF.

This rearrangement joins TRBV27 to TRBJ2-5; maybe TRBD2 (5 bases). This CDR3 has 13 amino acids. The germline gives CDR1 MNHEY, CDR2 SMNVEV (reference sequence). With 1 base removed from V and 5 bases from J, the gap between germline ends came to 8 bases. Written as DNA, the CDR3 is TGTGCCAGCAGTTTATTTCCGGGGGAGACCCAGTACTTC. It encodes CASSLFPGETQYF.

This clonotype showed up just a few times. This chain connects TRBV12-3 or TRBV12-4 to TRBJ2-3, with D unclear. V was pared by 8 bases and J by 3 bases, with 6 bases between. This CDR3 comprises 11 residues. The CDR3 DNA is TGTGCCAGCCAGGTGACAGATACGCAGTATTTT. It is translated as CASQVTDTQYF.

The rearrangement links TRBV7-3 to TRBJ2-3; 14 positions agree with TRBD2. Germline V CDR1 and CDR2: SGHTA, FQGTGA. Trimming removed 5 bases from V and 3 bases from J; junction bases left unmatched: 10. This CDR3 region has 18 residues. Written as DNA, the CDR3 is TGTGCCAGCAGCCCCAGGGGGACTAGCGGGAGAGGAACAGATACGCAGTATTTT. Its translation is CASSPRGTSGRGTDTQYF.

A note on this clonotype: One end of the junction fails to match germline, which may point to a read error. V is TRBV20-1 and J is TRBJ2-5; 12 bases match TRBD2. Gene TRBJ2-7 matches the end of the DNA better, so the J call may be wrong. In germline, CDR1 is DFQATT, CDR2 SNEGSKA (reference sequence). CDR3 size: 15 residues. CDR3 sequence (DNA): TGCAGTGCGAGAGGGCTAGCGGGAGGGACGTCCGAGCAGTACTTC. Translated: CSARGLAGGTSEQYF.

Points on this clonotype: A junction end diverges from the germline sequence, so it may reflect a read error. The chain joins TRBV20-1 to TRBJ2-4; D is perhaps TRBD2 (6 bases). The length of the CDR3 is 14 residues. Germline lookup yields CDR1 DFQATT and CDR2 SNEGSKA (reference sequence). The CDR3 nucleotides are TGCAGTGGTGAAGTGGTAGGGAGGAAAAACATTCGGTACTTC. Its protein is CSGEVVGRKNIRYF.

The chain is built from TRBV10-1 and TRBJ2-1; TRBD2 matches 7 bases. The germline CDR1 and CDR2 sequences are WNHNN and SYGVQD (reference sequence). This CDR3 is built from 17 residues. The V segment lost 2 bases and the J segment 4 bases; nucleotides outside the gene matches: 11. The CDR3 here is CASSEGGWRERYNEQFF. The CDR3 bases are TGCGCCAGCAGTGAGGGAGGTTGGCGGGAGAGATACAATGAGCAGTTCTTC.

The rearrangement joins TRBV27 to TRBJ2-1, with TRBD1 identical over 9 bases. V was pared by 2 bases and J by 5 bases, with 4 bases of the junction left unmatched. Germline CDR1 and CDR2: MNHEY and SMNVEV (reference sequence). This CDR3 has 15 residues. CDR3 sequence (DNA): TGTGCCAGCAGTTTAGGTACAGGGGGCGACAATGAGCAGTTCTTC. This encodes CASSLGTGGDNEQFF.

CDR3 loop: CASRGPSEAFF. CDR3 coding DNA: TGTGCCAGCAGGGGACCCAGTGAAGCTTTCTTT. This sequence joins TRBV7-9 and TRBJ1-1; D might be TRBD1 (5 bases). The germline V gene has CDR1 SEHNR and CDR2 FQNEAQ (reference sequence). Trimming removed 6 bases at V and 7 bases at J, with 9 bases between. The CDR3 loop spans 11 amino acids.

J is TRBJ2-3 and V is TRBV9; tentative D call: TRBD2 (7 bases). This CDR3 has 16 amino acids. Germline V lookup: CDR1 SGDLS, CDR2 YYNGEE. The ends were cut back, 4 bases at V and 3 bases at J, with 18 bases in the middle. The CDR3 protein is CASSPRGGVSTDTQYF. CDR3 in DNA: TGTGCCAGCAGCCCTAGAGGGGGGGTTTCTACAGATACGCAGTATTTT.

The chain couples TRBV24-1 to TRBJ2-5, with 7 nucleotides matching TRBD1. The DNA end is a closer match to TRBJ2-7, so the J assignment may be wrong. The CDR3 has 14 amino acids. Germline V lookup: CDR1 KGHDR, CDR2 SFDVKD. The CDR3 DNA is TGTGCCACCAGTTCCACAGGGGTTTCCTACGAGCAGTACTTC. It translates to CATSSTGVSYEQYF.

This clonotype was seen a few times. The DNA for the CDR3 is TGTGCCAGCAGAGAAGTCGGCGGTTCCTACGAGCAGTACTTC. It specifies CASREVGGSYEQYF. The V gene is TRBV14, the J gene TRBJ2-7; the D is unclear. This CDR3 is built from 14 residues. Germline lookup yields CDR1 SGHDN and CDR2 FVKESK. Trimming shortened V by 6 bases and J by 1 base, and 13 bases separated the two germline ends.